This is a list of T cell receptor beta chains from one sample in a study of blood T cell repertoires in COVID-19. Libraries were prepared by immunoSEQ multiplex PCR; TCRdb keeps only in-frame clonotypes and omits some of them. The sample lists roughly 220,000 clones, around 84% occurring once. What was sequenced was peripheral blood. The origin of the receptors is a woman between 55 and 75 years old who had recovered from COVID-19. The CDR3 runs from the conserved cysteine through the conserved F or W. A D gene is named only where the DNA matches it firmly. Expanded clones get a size class; other rows say once, few or many, or leave the size out.

v_gene	j_gene	d_gene	abundance	CDR3nt	CDR3aa
TRBV6-1	TRBJ2-5	TRBD2	-	TGTGCCAGCAGTGCTCGACTAGCGGGGGAGCAGGAGACCCAGTACTTC	CASSARLAGEQETQYF
TRBV7-6	TRBJ2-2	-	-	TGTGCCAGCACCCGGAACACCGGGGAGCTGTTTTTT	CASTRNTGELFF
TRBV6-5	TRBJ1-5	TRBD1	-	TGTGCCAGCAGTACAGACAGGGGGCACAATCAGCCCCAGCATTTT	CASSTDRGHNQPQHF
TRBV6-5	TRBJ2-1	TRBD2	-	TGTGCCAGCAGCCCCACGGGCGGGGGGGCCGGAGAGCAGTTCTTC	CASSPTGGGAGEQFF
TRBV7-7	TRBJ2-5	TRBD2	-	TGTGCTAGCAGCTTAAGGCCTAGCGGGGAAGAGACCCAGTACTTC	CASSLRPSGEETQYF
TRBV20-1	TRBJ1-2	TRBD1	-	TGCAGTGCTAGGGGACAGGGCTACACCTTC	CSARGQGYTF
TRBV12-5	TRBJ1-6	-	-	TGTGCTAGTGGTTCAAGCCAGGAACCCAATTCACCCCTCCACTTT	CASGSSQEPNSPLHF
TRBV10-3	TRBJ2-1	TRBD2	-	TGTGCCATCAGGAAGGGACTAGCGGATTACAATGAGCAGTTCTTC	CAIRKGLADYNEQFF
TRBV2	TRBJ1-6	-	-	TGTGCCAGCAGTAGCCGCAGCGATAATTCACCCCTCCACTTT	CASSSRSDNSPLHF
TRBV5-4	TRBJ2-1	TRBD1	-	TGTGCCAGCAACCTAGGACAGGGGCGGGATGAGCAGTTCTTC	CASNLGQGRDEQFF
TRBV4-3	TRBJ2-7	TRBD2	-	TGCGCCAGCAGCCAAGACATAGCGGGGGAGTCCTACGAGCAGTACTTC	CASSQDIAGESYEQYF
TRBV7-3	TRBJ1-1	-	-	TGTGCCAGCAGCTTAACAGGGCGAGGGACTGAAGCTTTCTTT	CASSLTGRGTEAFF
TRBV6-5	TRBJ1-5	-	-	TGTGCCAGCAGTCCCCGGGGAGTAGTCGGTCAGCCCCAGCATTTT	CASSPRGVVGQPQHF
TRBV6-5	TRBJ2-7	TRBD1	-	TGTGCCAGCAGTTACTCCGACAGGGGTCGATACGAGCAGTACTTC	CASSYSDRGRYEQYF
TRBV3-1/TRBV3-2	TRBJ2-7	TRBD2	-	TGTGCCAGCAGCCAAGGGGTAGCGGGGTTCTCCTACGAGCAGTACTTC	CASSQGVAGFSYEQYF
TRBV9	TRBJ2-3	-	-	TGTGCCAGCAGCCCCCAGGTGGCAGATACGCAGTATTTT	CASSPQVADTQYF
TRBV7-2	TRBJ2-4	TRBD2	-	TGTGCCAGCAGCTTTTTCATTTCTAGCGGAGCCAAAAACATTCAGTACTTC	CASSFFISSGAKNIQYF
TRBV5-6	TRBJ2-7	TRBD1	-	TGTGCCAGCAGCCCAGGACAGGGGATATCCGAGCAGTACTTC	CASSPGQGISEQYF
TRBV4-3	TRBJ1-2	-	-	TGCGCCAGCAGCCAAGCAGGTTTCGGTAACTATGGCTACACCTTC	CASSQAGFGNYGYTF
TRBV16	TRBJ1-1	-	-	TGTGCCAGCAGCTCACAAAGCGCGACGGTTTTT	CASSSQSATVF
TRBV6-6	TRBJ1-2	TRBD1	-	TGTGCCAGCAGTTACCTGCCACAGGGGGATGGCTACACCTTC	CASSYLPQGDGYTF
TRBV6-1	TRBJ1-1	-	-	TGTGCCAGCAGTGATCTGACAGCTGAAGCTTTCTTT	CASSDLTAEAFF
TRBV6-2/TRBV6-3	TRBJ2-3	TRBD1	-	TGTGCCAGCAGTTACGACGGACAGGGTGGCACAGATACGCAGTATTTT	CASSYDGQGGTDTQYF
TRBV5-1	TRBJ2-2	TRBD2	-	TGCGCCAGCAGCTGGACTAGCGGGGGGGCATCCACCGGGGAGCTGTTTTTT	CASSWTSGGASTGELFF
TRBV6-4	TRBJ2-2	TRBD2	-	TGTGCCAGCAACCTAGCGGCGAACACCGGGGAGCTGTTTTTT	CASNLAANTGELFF
TRBV27	TRBJ1-5	TRBD1	once	TGTGCCAGCAGTCCCGGGACAGGGAATCAGCCCCAGCATTTT	CASSPGTGNQPQHF
TRBV19	TRBJ2-1	-	-	TGTGCCAGTAGTATTTCCCTTTACAATGAGCAGTTCTTC	CASSISLYNEQFF
TRBV5-1	TRBJ2-3	-	-	TGCGCCAGCAGTTTCCGGGACACCCAAAGGGAAGATACGCAGTATTTT	CASSFRDTQREDTQYF
TRBV11-2	TRBJ2-3	-	-	TGTGCCAGCTCAACTGGACTGAACACAGATACGCAGTATTTT	CASSTGLNTDTQYF
TRBV19	TRBJ2-7	TRBD1	-	TGTGCCAGTAGTCCAACGACAGGGGCCCTGCACTACGAGCAGTACTTC	CASSPTTGALHYEQYF
TRBV5-5	TRBJ1-1	-	-	TGTGCCAGTTTACAGGGAAGAGGGACTGAAGCTTTCTTT	CASLQGRGTEAFF
TRBV7-9	TRBJ1-6	TRBD1	-	TGTGCCAGCACCTCATTCGGGCGGACAGGGCATTCACCCCTCCACTTT	CASTSFGRTGHSPLHF
TRBV13	TRBJ1-6	TRBD1	-	TGTGCCAGCAGCGCCCGGGACAGCTCACCCCTCCACTTT	CASSARDSSPLHF
TRBV19	TRBJ2-3	-	-	TGTGCCAGCAATACTCAAGAGACAGATACGCAGTATTTT	CASNTQETDTQYF
TRBV6-2/TRBV6-3	TRBJ1-6	TRBD1	-	TGTGCCAGCAGCCGACACCTAGACAGGGGAAATTCACCCCTCCACTTT	CASSRHLDRGNSPLHF
TRBV11-2	TRBJ1-5	TRBD1	-	TGTGCCACGCCATGGACAGGGGATCGGAGCAATCAGCCCCAGCATTTT	CATPWTGDRSNQPQHF